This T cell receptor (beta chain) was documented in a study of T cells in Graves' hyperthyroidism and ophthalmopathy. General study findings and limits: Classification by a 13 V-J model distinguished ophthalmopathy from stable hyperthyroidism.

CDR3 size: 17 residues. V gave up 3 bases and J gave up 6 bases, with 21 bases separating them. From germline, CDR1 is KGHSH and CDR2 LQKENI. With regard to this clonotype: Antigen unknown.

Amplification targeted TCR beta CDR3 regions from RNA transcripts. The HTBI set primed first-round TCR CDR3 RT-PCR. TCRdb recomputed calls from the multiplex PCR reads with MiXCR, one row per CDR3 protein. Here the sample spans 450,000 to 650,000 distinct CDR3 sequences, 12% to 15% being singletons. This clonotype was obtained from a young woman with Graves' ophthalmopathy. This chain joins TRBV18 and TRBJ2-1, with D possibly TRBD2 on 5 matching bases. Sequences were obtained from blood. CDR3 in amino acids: CASSPPSQSARGNEQFF. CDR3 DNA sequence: TGTGCCAGCTCACCTCCCTCACAGTCCGCCCGGGGCAATGAGCAGTTCTTC.